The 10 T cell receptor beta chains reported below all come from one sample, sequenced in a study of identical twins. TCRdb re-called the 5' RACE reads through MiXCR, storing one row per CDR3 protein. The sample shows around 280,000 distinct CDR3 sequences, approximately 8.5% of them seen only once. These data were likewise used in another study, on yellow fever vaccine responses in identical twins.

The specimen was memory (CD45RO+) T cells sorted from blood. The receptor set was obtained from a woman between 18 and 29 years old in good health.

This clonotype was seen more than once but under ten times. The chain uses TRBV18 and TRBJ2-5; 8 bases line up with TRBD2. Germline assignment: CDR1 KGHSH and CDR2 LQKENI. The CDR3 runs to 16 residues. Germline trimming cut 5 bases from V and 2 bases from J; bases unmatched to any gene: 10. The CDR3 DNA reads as TGTGCCAGCTCAGACGGGGCGGGAGGCCCACAAGAGACCCAGTACTTC. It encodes CASSDGAGGPQETQYF.

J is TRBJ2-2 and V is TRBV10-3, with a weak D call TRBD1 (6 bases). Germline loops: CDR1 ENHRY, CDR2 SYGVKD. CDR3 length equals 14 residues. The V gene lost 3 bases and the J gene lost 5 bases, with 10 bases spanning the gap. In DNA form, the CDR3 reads TGTGCCATCAGTGAAATAGGGGGTACCGGGGAGCTGTTTTTT. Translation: CAISEIGGTGELFF.

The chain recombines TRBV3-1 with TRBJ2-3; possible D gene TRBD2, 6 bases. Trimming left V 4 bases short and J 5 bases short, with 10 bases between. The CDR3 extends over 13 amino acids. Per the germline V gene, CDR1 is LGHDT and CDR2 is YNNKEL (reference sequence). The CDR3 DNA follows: TGTGCCAGCAGCCCGGGACTCGTAGATACGCAGTATTTT. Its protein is CASSPGLVDTQYF.

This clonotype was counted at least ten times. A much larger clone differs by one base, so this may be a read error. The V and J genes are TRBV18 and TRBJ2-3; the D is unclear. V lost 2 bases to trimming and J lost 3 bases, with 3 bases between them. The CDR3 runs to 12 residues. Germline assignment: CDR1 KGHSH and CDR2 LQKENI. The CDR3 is CASSPWTDTQYF. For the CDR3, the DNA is TGTGCCAGCTCACCATGGACAGATACGCAGTATTTT.

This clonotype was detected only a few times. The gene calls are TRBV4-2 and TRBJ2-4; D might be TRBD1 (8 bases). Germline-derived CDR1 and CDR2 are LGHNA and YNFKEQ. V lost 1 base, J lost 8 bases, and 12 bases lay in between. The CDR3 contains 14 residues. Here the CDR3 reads CASSQGQGRDIQYF. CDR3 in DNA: TGTGCCAGCAGCCAAGGACAGGGGAGGGACATTCAGTACTTC.

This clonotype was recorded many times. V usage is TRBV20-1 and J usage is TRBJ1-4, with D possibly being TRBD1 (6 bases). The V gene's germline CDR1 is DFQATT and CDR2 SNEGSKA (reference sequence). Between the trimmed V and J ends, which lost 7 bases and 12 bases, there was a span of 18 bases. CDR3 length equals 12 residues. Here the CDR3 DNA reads TGCAGTGTTCAGGTTGGAGGGGGTGAACTGTTTTTT. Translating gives CSVQVGGGELFF.

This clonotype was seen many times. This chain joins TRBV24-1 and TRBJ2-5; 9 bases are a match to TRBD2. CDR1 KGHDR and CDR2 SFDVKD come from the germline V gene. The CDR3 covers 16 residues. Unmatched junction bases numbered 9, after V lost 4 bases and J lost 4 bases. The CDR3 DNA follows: TGTGCCACCAGTGAGGCTAGCGGGAATCGGGGAGAGACCCAGTACTTC. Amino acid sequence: CATSEASGNRGETQYF.

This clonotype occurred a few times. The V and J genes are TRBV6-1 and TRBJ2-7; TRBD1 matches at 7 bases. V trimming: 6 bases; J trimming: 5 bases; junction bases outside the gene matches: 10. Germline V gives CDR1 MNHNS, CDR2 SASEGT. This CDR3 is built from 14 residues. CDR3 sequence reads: CASSPMTGSNEQYV. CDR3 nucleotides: TGTGCCAGCAGCCCCATGACAGGGTCTAACGAGCAGTACGTC.

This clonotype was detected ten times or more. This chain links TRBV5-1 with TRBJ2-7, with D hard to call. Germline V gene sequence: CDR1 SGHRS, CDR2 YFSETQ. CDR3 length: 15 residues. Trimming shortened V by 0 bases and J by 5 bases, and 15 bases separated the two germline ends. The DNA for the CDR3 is TGCGCCAGCAGCTTGGGGTTGAGCAGAGACCACGAGCAGTACTTC. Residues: CASSLGLSRDHEQYF.

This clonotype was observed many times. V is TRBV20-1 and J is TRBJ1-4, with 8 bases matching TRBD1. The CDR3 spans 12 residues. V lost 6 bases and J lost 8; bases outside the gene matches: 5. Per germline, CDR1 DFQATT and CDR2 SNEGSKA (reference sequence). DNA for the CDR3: TGCAGTGCCAGATCAGGGGGCGAAAAACTGTTTTTT. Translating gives CSARSGGEKLFF.